This T cell receptor beta chain derives from a study of OX40 agonist ivuxolimab in advanced cancers. Findings and caveats of the study: The study observed clonal expansion of CD4+ and CD8+ blood T cells by week 6 at 0.1 to 3.0 mg/kg.

The assay was immunoSEQ multiplex PCR, and TCRdb's table has in-frame clones only and misses some. The profile shows fewer than 130,000 clones, around 90% of them singletons. Worth noting for this clone: Its specificity is unknown.

The germline V gene encodes CDR1 LNHDA and CDR2 SQIVND (reference sequence). CDR3 length equals 15 residues. V was cut by 6 bases and J by 4 bases, with 16 bases left in between. The cohort excluded patients with autoimmune disease history or systemic immunosuppression. This chain connects TRBV19 to TRBJ1-5; TRBD1 might be the D (5 bases). The sample here was CD4+ or CD8+ T cells sorted from blood, taken in a trial of the OX40 agonist ivuxolimab. The receptor was isolated from an adult with an advanced solid tumor such as melanoma, head and neck, liver or kidney cancer. CDR3 bases: TGTGCCAGTAGAAAGTACCGGGACGAAAATCAGCCCCAGCATTTT. Its protein is CASRKYRDENQPQHF.